The 23 T cell receptor beta chains listed next were all sequenced from one sample in a study of identifying expanded T cells in peripheral blood (dated 2019 in TCRdb). Library prep was done by the immunoSEQ multiplex PCR assay. TCRdb's version of the immuneACCESS table is confined to in-frame rearrangements and falls short of the full clone set. An unresolved V gene accounts for under half of the shortfall where checked; the remainder is of unknown origin. The sample table contains about 89,000 clones; only one count was recorded for around 88% of them. In total, the top ten clones hold 3% to 4% of the sample. The specimen was blood. The receptors were gathered from a person aged 18 to 75 in good health.

This CDR3 reads CASSPPDRKNIQYF. The CDR3 nucleotides read TGTGCCAGCAGCCCACCGGACAGGAAAAACATTCAGTACTTC. The chain employs TRBV5-4 and TRBJ2-4; 7 positions agree with TRBD1. Germline lookup yields CDR1 SGHNT and CDR2 YYREEE (reference sequence). The junction had 5 bases not matched to a gene; V was cut back by 4 bases and J by 4 bases. The CDR3 has 14 residues.

This chain uses TRBV4-3 with TRBJ2-3, with D uncertain. The CDR3 is 15 amino acids. The germline V gene encodes CDR1 LGHNA and CDR2 YSLEER. Trimming removed 1 base from V and 2 bases from J, with 10 bases in between. Written as DNA, the CDR3 is TGCGCCAGCAGCCAAGTACAGTCTCCCACAGATACGCAGTATTTT. It translates to CASSQVQSPTDTQYF.

The chain carries TRBV11-2 and TRBJ2-2, with D unclear. The CDR3 extends over 13 amino acids. Germline-derived CDR1 and CDR2 are SGHAT and FQNNGV. V was cut by 1 base and J by 4 bases, with 4 bases left in between. The CDR3 reads CASSLVFTGELFF. The CDR3 coding sequence is TGTGCCAGCAGCTTAGTTTTCACCGGGGAGCTGTTTTTT.

The rearrangement joins TRBV9 to TRBJ1-2, with D maybe TRBD1 (6 bases). This CDR3 contains 13 residues. The V gene's germline CDR1 is SGDLS and CDR2 YYNGEE. V was clipped by 0 bases and J by 4 bases, with 7 bases between them. The chain's CDR3 is CASSVEGGYGYTF. The DNA of the CDR3 is TGTGCCAGCAGCGTAGAGGGGGGCTATGGCTACACCTTC.

This chain connects TRBV27 to TRBJ2-2; 7 bases fit TRBD1. Germline CDR1 is MNHEY and CDR2 is SMNVEV (reference sequence). V was clipped by 6 bases and J by 5 bases; unmatched bases: 6. The CDR3 runs 14 residues. This CDR3 is CASRDPGGTGELFF. For the CDR3, the DNA is TGTGCCAGCAGAGACCCAGGGGGTACCGGGGAGCTGTTTTTT.

V usage is TRBV10-3 and J usage is TRBJ2-7; no definite D call. Germline V gene lookup returns CDR1 ENHRY and CDR2 SYGVKD. V dropped 2 bases and J dropped 6 bases, with 5 bases sitting between them. The CDR3 is made up of 11 amino acids. The CDR3 bases are TGTGCCATCAGTGAGAACTCCGAGCAGTACTTC. Its translation is CAISENSEQYF.

The rearrangement uses TRBV7-2 and TRBJ2-7; no firm D call. Germline CDR1 and CDR2: SGHTA and FQGNSA. The CDR3 is 12 amino acids. Trimming stripped 5 bases from V and 6 bases from J, with 11 bases between. The CDR3 region is CASSPRHPEQYF. The CDR3 DNA sequence: TGTGCCAGCAGCCCAAGGCATCCCGAGCAGTACTTC.

This clone was picked up a small number of times. The CDR3 sequence is CASSQDPAGGYNEQFF. The CDR3 coding sequence is TGCGCCAGCAGCCAAGATCCAGCGGGAGGGTACAATGAGCAGTTCTTC. The chain recombines TRBV4-3 with TRBJ2-1, with 10 positions matching TRBD2. V shed 0 bases and J 4 bases; nucleotides not matched to a gene: 3. The length of the CDR3 is 16 residues. The germline V gene encodes CDR1 LGHNA and CDR2 YSLEER.

V is TRBV10-3 and J is TRBJ2-2; TRBD2 aligns across 10 bases. This CDR3 has 17 residues. V was clipped by 3 bases and J by 1 base; unmatched bases: 5. Germline V gene data show CDR1 as ENHRY and CDR2 as SYGVKD. The CDR3 sequence is CAISDPGLAVNTGELFF. In nucleotides, the CDR3 is TGTGCCATCAGTGACCCAGGACTAGCGGTGAACACCGGGGAGCTGTTTTTT.

J is TRBJ2-1 and V is TRBV11-2; D is tentatively TRBD1 or TRBD2 (5 bases each). From germline, CDR1 is SGHAT and CDR2 FQNNGV. The CDR3 loop spans 16 amino acids. The germline V and J ends were trimmed by 0 bases and 9 bases, with 18 bases remaining between them. The CDR3 sequence is CASSLDRSGRYTEQFF. DNA of the CDR3: TGTGCCAGCAGCTTAGATCGGTCGGGACGGTATACTGAGCAGTTCTTC. Filled out from reference TRBV11-2 and TRBJ2-1, the complete variable domain reads EAGVAQSPRYKIIEKRQSVAFWCNPISGHATLYWYQQILGQGPKLLIQFQNNGVVDDSQLPKDRFSAERLKGVDSTLKIQPAKLEDSAVYLCASSLDRSGRYTEQFFGPGTRLTVL.

In this sample, this clone turned up once. This chain joins TRBV28 and TRBJ2-5; weak D call: TRBD1 (5 bases). This CDR3 has 16 amino acids. V lost 7 bases, J lost 3 bases, and 21 bases lay in between. In germline, CDR1 is MDHEN, CDR2 SYDVKM. The CDR3 DNA is TGTGCCAGCACCCAACTTAGACCGGACAAGAAAGAGACCCAGTACTTC. This gives the protein CASTQLRPDKKETQYF.

This clone was seen once. V is TRBV5-1 and J is TRBJ2-3; 14 bases are shared with TRBD2. Trimming removed 2 bases from V and 6 bases from J; junction bases left unmatched: 17. Germline V lookup: CDR1 SGHRS, CDR2 YFSETQ. The CDR3 has 20 residues. As DNA, the CDR3 is TGCGCCAGCAGCTTCCGGGGACAGGGGGCCGGACTAGCGGGAGGTGATACGCAGTATTTT. The encoded protein is CASSFRGQGAGLAGGDTQYF.

The chain couples TRBV5-1 to TRBJ1-2; TRBD1 might be the D (6 bases). Germline V lookup: CDR1 SGHRS, CDR2 YFSETQ. Trimming took off 4 bases at V and 7 bases at J, with 17 bases between the two ends. CDR3 length: 14 amino acids. The CDR3 sequence is CASSRIQQGGGYTF. DNA of the CDR3: TGCGCCAGCAGCCGAATCCAACAGGGAGGTGGCTACACCTTC.

The count of this clone is one. J is TRBJ2-3 and V is TRBV19, with D unresolved. The V and J ends lost 9 bases and 2 bases respectively, with 18 bases between them. Germline values: CDR1 LNHDA, CDR2 SQIVND (reference sequence). The CDR3 runs to 15 residues. Here the CDR3 reads CASSALVGPTDTQYF. The CDR3, as DNA: TGTGCCAGCTCCGCCCTCGTAGGCCCCACAGATACGCAGTATTTT.

This chain links TRBV29-1 with TRBJ2-7; D is uncertain. The germline gives CDR1 SQVTM, CDR2 ANQGSEA. V was pared by 4 bases and J by 4 bases, with 8 bases between. The CDR3 sequence is 11 residues long. DNA for the CDR3: TGCAGCGTTGTTCACGGTTACGAGCAGTACTTC. Its translation is CSVVHGYEQYF.

This chain connects TRBV2 to TRBJ1-2; D remains unclear. V was clipped by 3 bases and J by 5 bases, with 13 bases between them. Germline V gives CDR1 SNHLY, CDR2 FYNNEI. This CDR3 is 14 amino acids long. CDR3 protein: CASSEGKSRYGYTF. CDR3 in DNA: TGTGCCAGCAGTGAGGGGAAGAGCAGATATGGCTACACCTTC.

The V and J genes are TRBV9 and TRBJ1-1, with D tentatively TRBD1 (5 bases). CDR1 and CDR2 from the germline V gene are SGDLS and YYNGEE. V shed 3 bases and J shed 6 bases, with 9 bases lying between them. The CDR3 consists of 12 residues. CDR3 sequence (DNA): TGTGCCAGCAGCGCGGGGGGACCTGAAGCTTTCTTT. It codes for CASSAGGPEAFF.

The chain couples TRBV7-6 to TRBJ2-1; TRBD2 might be the D (6 bases). The CDR3 length is 16 residues. Germline V gene lookup returns CDR1 SGHVS and CDR2 FNYEAQ. Trimming took off 5 bases at V and 4 bases at J, with 18 bases between the two ends. CDR3 bases: TGTGCCAGCAGCCCTTTGGGCGGGGCCCCTTACAATGAGCAGTTCTTC. This encodes CASSPLGGAPYNEQFF. Combining the CDR3 with reference TRBV7-6 and TRBJ2-1 gives the whole variable domain GAGVSQSPRYKVTKRGQDVALRCDPISGHVSLYWYRQALGQGPEFLTYFNYEAQQDKSGLPNDRFSAERPEGSISTLTIQRTEQRDSAMYRCASSPLGGAPYNEQFFGPGTRLTVL.

The gene calls are TRBV27 and TRBJ2-5; the match to TRBD1 covers 9 bases. CDR3 length: 14 amino acids. Germline V gives CDR1 MNHEY, CDR2 SMNVEV (reference sequence). Trimming took 7 bases from V and 5 from J; bases not matched to a gene: 8. CDR3 in DNA: TGTGCCAGCATGTATGGACAGGGGAGTGAGACCCAGTACTTC. Translating gives CASMYGQGSETQYF.

This clone was picked up one time. The chain joins TRBV30 to TRBJ2-7; D unclear. CDR3 length: 14 residues. The germline V gene has CDR1 GTSNPN and CDR2 SVGIG (reference sequence). V was shortened by 6 bases and J by 2 bases, with 17 bases between the two germline ends. CDR3 in DNA: TGTGCCTGCACAAAACCTACACACACCTACGAGCAGTACTTC. As protein: CACTKPTHTYEQYF.

This clone was counted between two and nine times. This chain uses TRBV6-4 with TRBJ2-2; no clear D. V was cut by 3 bases and J by 1 base, with 9 bases left in between. The CDR3 is 15 amino acids. Germline V gene lookup returns CDR1 MRHNA and CDR2 SNTAGT. The DNA for the CDR3 is TGTGCCAGCAGTGAGAGTTCCATGAACACCGGGGAGCTGTTTTTT. It encodes CASSESSMNTGELFF.

The CDR3 DNA follows: TGCGCCAGCAGCCAAGATCTCACAAGGGATAGGGGGAATAATTCACCCCTCCACTTT. Translated, it gives CASSQDLTRDRGNNSPLHF. The chain has TRBV4-1 and TRBJ1-6; a weak D match, TRBD1 (6 bases). Germline CDR1 MGHRA, CDR2 YSYEKL. This CDR3 region has 19 residues. Trimming shortened V by 0 bases and J by 5 bases, and 20 bases separated the two germline ends.

The chain joins TRBV6-4 to TRBJ2-1; the match to TRBD2 covers 12 bases. V lost 3 bases and J lost 3; bases outside the gene matches: 3. The CDR3 is made up of 16 amino acids. CDR1 MRHNA and CDR2 SNTAGT come from the germline V gene. The CDR3: CASSEASGRVYNEQFF. CDR3 bases: TGTGCCAGCAGTGAGGCTAGCGGGAGGGTCTACAATGAGCAGTTCTTC.